The 29 T cell receptor beta chains given below trace back to one sample, sequenced in a study of CD8 T cells in Susac syndrome. The authors reverse transcribed about 0.5 to 1 ug RNA with random hexamers. TCRdb re-called the immunoSEQ multiplex PCR reads with MiXCR, one entry per CDR3 protein. This table has 190,000 or so distinct CDR3 sequences, around 93% appearing once. The sequenced sample consisted of CD4+ T cells from PBMCs. These receptors were obtained from a human donor with multiple sclerosis.

The chain joins TRBV20-1 to TRBJ1-2; the D gene is possibly TRBD1 (6 bases). This CDR3 has 12 amino acids. Between the trimmed V and J ends, which lost 6 bases and 3 bases, there was a span of 11 bases. Germline CDR1 and CDR2: DFQATT and SNEGSKA (reference sequence). This CDR3 is CSAIGQYYGYTF. The CDR3, as DNA: TGCAGTGCCATCGGACAGTACTATGGCTACACCTTC.

This rearrangement joins TRBV12-3 or TRBV12-4 to TRBJ1-1, with D unresolved. V dropped 7 bases and J dropped 1 base, with 13 bases sitting between them. CDR3 length: 14 residues. In DNA form, the CDR3 reads TGTGCCAGCAAATTAAGACACGGGAACACTGAAGCTTTCTTT. It codes for CASKLRHGNTEAFF.

The chain couples TRBV12-3 or TRBV12-4 to TRBJ2-1; D is ambiguous. Trimming removed 6 bases from V and 6 bases from J, with 9 bases in between. CDR3 size: 12 residues. CDR3 sequence (DNA): TGTGCCAGCAGAAGGGATGGCAATGAGCAGTTCTTC. Its protein product is CASRRDGNEQFF.

This clonotype was detected only a few times. The chain couples TRBV5-4 to TRBJ1-2; 7 bases line up with TRBD1. This CDR3 is 14 amino acids long. The trim removed 0 bases at V and 2 bases at J, leaving 1 base unmatched. CDR1 and CDR2 from the germline V gene are SGHNT and YYREEE (reference sequence). The DNA for the CDR3 is TGTGCCAGCAGCTTGGAACAGGGGAACTATGGCTACACCTTC. Translation gives CASSLEQGNYGYTF.

The chain has TRBV29-1 and TRBJ2-5; D unclear. The germline V gene encodes CDR1 SQVTM and CDR2 ANQGSEA. The CDR3 totals 12 residues. Between the trimmed V and J ends, which lost 4 bases and 5 bases, there was a span of 11 bases. Here the CDR3 DNA reads TGCAGCGTTGTGAGTCTGTGGGAGACCCAGTACTTC. Residues: CSVVSLWETQYF.

V usage is TRBV15 and J usage is TRBJ1-4; no reliable D call. Trimming pared 5 bases from V and 2 bases from J, leaving 6 bases between. This CDR3 spans 13 amino acids. The germline gives CDR1 LNHNV, CDR2 YYDKDF (reference sequence). CDR3 protein: CATSHGTNEKLFF. CDR3 nucleotide sequence: TGTGCCACCAGCCATGGGACTAATGAAAAACTGTTTTTT.

The V call is TRBV20-1, the J call TRBJ1-5, with TRBD1 matching 7 bases. The germline gives CDR1 DFQATT, CDR2 SNEGSKA (reference sequence). With V trimmed by 2 bases and J by 3 bases, 1 base remained unmatched. The CDR3 spans 13 residues. CDR3 nucleotides: TGCAGTGCTAGAACAGGGGACAATCAGCCCCAGCATTTT. Amino acids: CSARTGDNQPQHF.

The chain is built from TRBV6-1 and TRBJ2-7; 7 nucleotides line up with TRBD2. V lost 5 bases to trimming and J lost 0 bases; unmatched junction nucleotides: 1. This CDR3 has 13 amino acids. The V gene's germline CDR1 is MNHNS and CDR2 SASEGT. CDR3 DNA: TGTGCCAGCAGTCGGGACTACTCCTACGAGCAGTACGTC. This codes for CASSRDYSYEQYV.

This chain uses TRBV3-1 with TRBJ1-2, with TRBD1 matching 7 bases. Germline V gene lookup returns CDR1 LGHDT and CDR2 YNNKEL (reference sequence). CDR3 length: 16 residues. V trimming: 1 base; J trimming: 8 bases; junction bases outside the gene matches: 13. In nucleotides, the CDR3 is TGTGCCAGCAGCCAAGTCCTTCTATCAGGGGGACAAGGCTACACCTTC. This translates into CASSQVLLSGGQGYTF.

The V gene is TRBV2, the J gene TRBJ2-5; D is undetermined. Germline V gene sequence: CDR1 SNHLY, CDR2 FYNNEI. The length of the CDR3 is 12 residues. V shed 6 bases and J shed 7 bases, with 12 bases lying between them. CDR3: CASRPAVGTQYF. In DNA, the CDR3 is TGTGCCAGCAGGCCGGCTGTCGGGACCCAGTACTTC.

This clonotype has only one observation. The genes are TRBV15 and TRBJ2-7; D remains ambiguous. The CDR3 runs to 14 residues. Germline V gene sequence: CDR1 LNHNV, CDR2 YYDKDF (reference sequence). Trimming took off 3 bases at V and 3 bases at J, with 12 bases between the two ends. The DNA of the CDR3 is TGTGCCACCAGCAGGGACCACTTGGGCTACGAGCAGTACTTC. Residues: CATSRDHLGYEQYF. Full variable domain (remainder filled in from reference TRBV15 and TRBJ2-7): DAMVIQNPRYQVTQFGKPVTLSCSQTLNHNVMYWYQQKSSQAPKLLFHYYDKDFNNEADTPDNFQSRRPNTSFCFLDIRSPGLGDTAMYLCATSRDHLGYEQYFGPGTRLTVT.

This sequence joins TRBV6-5 and TRBJ2-2, with D perhaps matching TRBD1 or TRBD2 (5 bases each). This CDR3 is 13 amino acids long. Looked up from germline, CDR1 is MNHEY and CDR2 is SVGAGI. V lost 8 bases and J 3 bases, leaving 10 bases between the germline ends. The CDR3 nucleotides are TGTGCCAGCCTCCGAGGGGACACCGGGGAGCTGTTTTTT. Encoded protein: CASLRGDTGELFF.

This rearrangement joins TRBV29-1 to TRBJ2-1, with TRBD2 identical over 9 bases. CDR1 and CDR2 (germline): SQVTM, ANQGSEA. CDR3 size: 14 residues. The trim removed 4 bases at V and 7 bases at J, leaving 8 bases unmatched. The CDR3 DNA is TGCAGCGTTGCCGTTAGCGGGGGACAAAATGAGCAGTTCTTC. Translated, it gives CSVAVSGGQNEQFF.

The CDR3 DNA is TGTGCCAGCAGTCGACTCATACAAGAGACCCAGTACTTC. Protein product: CASSRLIQETQYF. The chain employs TRBV12-3 or TRBV12-4 and TRBJ2-5; D remains ambiguous. The CDR3 spans 13 residues. The V and J ends lost 5 bases and 2 bases respectively, with 9 bases between them.

This clonotype was detected only once. The V call is TRBV11-2, the J call TRBJ2-1; possibly TRBD2 for D (7 bases). The length of the CDR3 is 15 residues. Trimming cost V 6 bases and J 4 bases, with 16 bases left between them. Per germline, CDR1 SGHAT and CDR2 FQNNGV. DNA for the CDR3: TGTGCCAGCAGTATGCTGAGGGGGGGATACAATGAGCAGTTCTTC. Its translation is CASSMLRGGYNEQFF.

This CDR3 is CASGVQYNEQFF. CDR3 in DNA: TGTGCTAGCGGGGTTCAATACAATGAGCAGTTCTTC. The chain links TRBV30 to TRBJ2-1; TRBD2 aligns across 8 bases. CDR3 length: 12 amino acids. Germline CDR1 GTSNPN, CDR2 SVGIG (reference sequence). The variable domain in full, with the rest retrieved from reference TRBV30 and TRBJ2-1, is SQTIHQWPATLVQPVGSPLSLECTVEGTSNPNLYWYRQAAGRGLQLLFYSVGIGQISSEVPQNLSASRPQDRQFILSSKKLLLSDSGFYLCASGVQYNEQFFGPGTRLTVL.

J is TRBJ2-5 and V is TRBV29-1; D not certain. The CDR3 runs 11 residues. Germline-derived CDR1 and CDR2 are SQVTM and ANQGSEA. Deletions cut 3 bases from V and 1 base from J, with 3 bases between. DNA for the CDR3: TGCAGCGTTGACTTCCAAGAGACCCAGTACTTC. It specifies CSVDFQETQYF.

V gene TRBV3-1 combines with J gene TRBJ2-5, with 8 positions matching TRBD1. Germline lookup yields CDR1 LGHDT and CDR2 YNNKEL (reference sequence). J was trimmed by 5 bases and V by 2 bases; bases with no gene match: 4. The CDR3 extends over 14 amino acids. CDR3 coding DNA: TGTGCCAGCAGCCAACAGGGGGCGCAGGAGACCCAGTACTTC. Residues: CASSQQGAQETQYF.

This chain connects TRBV14 to TRBJ1-2; D unresolved. V lost 1 base, J lost 0 bases, and 6 bases lay in between. This CDR3 region has 14 residues. In germline, CDR1 is SGHDN, CDR2 FVKESK. Written as DNA, the CDR3 is TGTGCCAGCAGCCAAGTCTCAACTAACTATGGCTACACCTTC. Translating gives CASSQVSTNYGYTF.

The V call is TRBV29-1, the J call TRBJ2-6; maybe TRBD2 (6 bases). This CDR3 comprises 12 residues. CDR1 is SQVTM, CDR2 ANQGSEA, per germline. V dropped 4 bases and J dropped 13 bases, with 14 bases sitting between them. CDR3 sequence (DNA): TGCAGCGTTGGGATTCCGGCGGGAGTCCTGACTTTC. Translation: CSVGIPAGVLTF.

The chain links TRBV29-1 to TRBJ2-5; D is perhaps TRBD1 (5 bases). CDR1 and CDR2 from the germline V gene are SQVTM and ANQGSEA. V was clipped by 3 bases and J by 2 bases, with 10 bases between them. The CDR3 totals 13 residues. The CDR3 loop is CSVDKGPQETQYF. The CDR3 DNA is TGCAGCGTTGATAAGGGGCCTCAAGAGACCCAGTACTTC.

This chain uses TRBV2 with TRBJ2-6; possibly TRBD1 for D (5 bases). This CDR3 comprises 15 residues. CDR1 is SNHLY and CDR2 is FYNNEI in the germline V gene. V lost 4 bases to trimming and J lost 0 bases, with 7 bases between them. Written as DNA, the CDR3 is TGTGCCAGCAGTGTGACAGCCTCTGGGGCCAACGTCCTGACTTTC. Residues: CASSVTASGANVLTF.

The chain joins TRBV29-1 to TRBJ1-2, with unresolved D. This CDR3 is 14 amino acids long. The V gene's germline CDR1 is SQVTM and CDR2 ANQGSEA. V lost 0 bases and J lost 2, with 10 bases in between. Here the CDR3 reads CSVEEWPRNYGYTF. As DNA, the CDR3 is TGCAGCGTTGAAGAGTGGCCGAGGAACTATGGCTACACCTTC. The variable domain in full, completed from reference TRBV29-1 and TRBJ1-2, reads SAVISQKPSRDICQRGTSLTIQCQVDSQVTMMFWYRQQPGQSLTLIATANQGSEATYESGFVIDKFPISRPNLTFSTLTVSNMSPEDSSIYLCSVEEWPRNYGYTFGSGTRLTVV.

The gene calls are TRBV11-2 and TRBJ2-7; the D is unclear. The CDR3 sequence is 12 residues long. Trimming took off 8 bases at V and 7 bases at J, with 15 bases between the two ends. Germline CDR1 reads SGHAT; CDR2 reads FQNNGV. The CDR3 bases are TGTGCCAGCGGACCGACACTCGCGGAGCAGTACTTC. This encodes CASGPTLAEQYF.

This chain links TRBV29-1 with TRBJ2-7; D perhaps matches TRBD2 (5 bases). The CDR3 length is 11 residues. Trimming left V 2 bases short and J 9 bases short, with 11 bases between. Looked up from germline, CDR1 is SQVTM and CDR2 is ANQGSEA. The DNA of the CDR3 is TGCAGCGTTGAATCACCGGGGTTGCAGTACTTC. Translating gives CSVESPGLQYF.

The chain couples TRBV12-3 or TRBV12-4 to TRBJ1-6; the D is unclear. The V end was cut by 3 bases, the J end by 7 bases, with 10 bases between. The CDR3 runs to 14 residues. The CDR3 coding sequence is TGTGCCAGCAGTTTTCTGGCCAACAATTCACCCCTCCACTTT. This translates into CASSFLANNSPLHF.

The V and J genes are TRBV20-1 and TRBJ2-7, with D hard to call. This CDR3 is 14 amino acids long. Germline CDR1 and CDR2: DFQATT and SNEGSKA (reference sequence). V lost 3 bases, J lost 6 bases, and 18 bases lay in between. CDR3 nucleotides: TGCAGTGCTAGGCTAATAGGCGGCCTGCCCGAGCAGTACTTC. Translating it yields CSARLIGGLPEQYF.

The gene calls are TRBV7-9 and TRBJ1-5; D possibly corresponds to TRBD1 (5 bases). The CDR3 length is 16 residues. Per germline, CDR1 SEHNR and CDR2 FQNEAQ (reference sequence). V was clipped by 3 bases and J by 7 bases, with 19 bases between them. CDR3 sequence reads: CASSFWAGRVNQPQHF. The CDR3 nucleotides are TGTGCCAGCAGCTTCTGGGCAGGGAGGGTGAACCAGCCCCAGCATTTT.

Details on this clonotype: One end of the junction is discordant with germline, which a read error may explain. The V and J genes are TRBV7-2 and TRBJ2-7; possibly TRBD1 for D (5 bases). Per germline, CDR1 SGHTA and CDR2 FQGNSA. CDR3 size: 14 residues. CDR3 nucleotide sequence: TGTGCCAGCAGGTTAGGGGCAGGGACCTACGAGCAGTACTTC. The encoded protein is CASRLGAGTYEQYF.